This TCR beta chain came from a study of shared T cell receptors in the human thymus. Comments on this clone: The junction shows a germline mismatch at one end, possibly a read error.

The CDR3 consists of 15 residues. CDR1 GTSNPN and CDR2 SVGIG come from the germline V gene (reference sequence). The repertoire was sequenced with immunoSEQ multiplex PCR; TCRdb's copy has only in-frame clones and lacks some. There are approximately 660,000 clones in the sample; around 89% occur only once, and 0.0095% to 0.012% lies in the top ten. The data also belong to a second study, concerning human thymus T cells. According to that study: Congenital heart defects were the reason for the corrective surgery that the donors, healthy Finnish infants, were having. Seemingly biased V and J gene usage marked thymic and blood repertoires. Thymic repertoires of unrelated individuals were reported in related research to overlap highly.

The chain uses TRBV30 and TRBJ2-7, with 7 nucleotides matching TRBD2. Sequencing input: thymocytes. The source of this sequence is a boy younger than two with a congenital heart defect. The CDR3 nucleotides are TGTGCCGGGAGTGGGGGGTGGGAGGGGAACTACGAGCAGTACTTC. Translating it yields CAGSGGWEGNYEQYF.